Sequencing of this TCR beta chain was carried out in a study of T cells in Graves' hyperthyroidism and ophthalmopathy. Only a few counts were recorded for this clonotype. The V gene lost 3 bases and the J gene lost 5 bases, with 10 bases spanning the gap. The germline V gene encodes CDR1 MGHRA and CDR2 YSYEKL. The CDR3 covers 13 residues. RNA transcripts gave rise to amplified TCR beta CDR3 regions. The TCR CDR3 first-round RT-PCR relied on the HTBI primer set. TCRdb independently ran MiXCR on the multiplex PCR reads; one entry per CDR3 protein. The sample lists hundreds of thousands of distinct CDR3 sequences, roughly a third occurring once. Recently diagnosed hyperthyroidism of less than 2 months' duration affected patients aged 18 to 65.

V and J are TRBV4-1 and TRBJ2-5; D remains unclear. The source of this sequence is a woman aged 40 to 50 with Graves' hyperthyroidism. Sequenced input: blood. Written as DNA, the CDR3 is TGCGCCAGCAGCCACCTTATTGGGGAGACCCAGTACTTC. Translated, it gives CASSHLIGETQYF.